What follows are 11 T cell receptor beta chains derived from one specimen sequenced in a study of shared clonotypes between healthy human individuals. Sequencing was performed with immunoSEQ multiplex PCR; in TCRdb, only in-frame clones are kept and a portion is missing. The sample yields more than 90,000 clones, under 70% seen once. The source material was memory CD8+ T cells sorted from blood. Subset noted: CD45RO+ cells pooled with CCR7-negative TemRA cells. The source of these receptors is a man younger than 40 in good health.

This clone was found many times. The J gene is TRBJ2-4, the V gene TRBV6-1; perhaps TRBD1 as D (6 bases). The CDR3 spans 15 residues. Per germline, CDR1 MNHNS and CDR2 SASEGT. V lost 0 bases and J 8 bases, leaving 14 bases between the germline ends. This chain's CDR3 is CASSEADSGFDIQYF. The CDR3 nucleotides are TGTGCCAGCAGTGAAGCGGACAGTGGTTTTGACATTCAGTACTTC.

This clone was observed a handful of times. This rearrangement joins TRBV6-4 to TRBJ2-1; D perhaps matches TRBD2 (7 bases). The germline V gene encodes CDR1 MRHNA and CDR2 SNTAGT. V lost 5 bases to trimming and J lost 7 bases, with 21 bases between them. CDR3 size: 16 residues. The DNA for the CDR3 is TGTGCCAGCAGTTCTAGAGCGGGACGGGGGGCAAATGAGCAGTTCTTC. This sequence encodes CASSSRAGRGANEQFF.

CDR3 sequence: CSVESGAGGILNNEQFF. The CDR3 region has the DNA TGCAGCGTTGAATCAGGGGCAGGGGGCATTTTGAATAATGAGCAGTTCTTC. The chain employs TRBV29-1 and TRBJ2-1, with 8 bases that match TRBD1. The V gene's germline CDR1 is SQVTM and CDR2 ANQGSEA. This CDR3 has 17 amino acids. The trim removed 2 bases at V and 7 bases at J, leaving 16 bases unmatched.

This chain uses TRBV28 with TRBJ2-2; no reliable D call. The V end lost 6 bases, the J end lost 5 bases, and 7 bases lay between the germline ends. Germline loops: CDR1 MDHEN, CDR2 SYDVKM. The CDR3 consists of 12 residues. CDR3 sequence (DNA): TGTGCCAGCAGCCCGGAGACCGGGGAGCTGTTTTTT. It yields the protein CASSPETGELFF.

This chain links TRBV9 with TRBJ2-2; no reliable D call. Germline V lookup: CDR1 SGDLS, CDR2 YYNGEE. V was clipped by 3 bases and J by 5 bases, with 8 bases between them. This CDR3 is built from 13 residues. CDR3 in amino acids: CASSAWGTGELFF. CDR3 DNA: TGTGCCAGCAGCGCATGGGGAACCGGGGAGCTGTTTTTT.

The V gene is TRBV7-8, the J gene TRBJ1-3; the D gene is possibly TRBD1 (6 bases). The CDR3 totals 16 residues. The V end was cut by 2 bases, the J end by 1 base, with 12 bases between. The germline V gene has CDR1 SGHVS and CDR2 FQNEAQ. CDR3 amino acids: CASSLLDRESGNTIYF. The CDR3 DNA reads TGTGCCAGCAGCTTATTGGACAGAGAATCTGGAAACACCATATATTTT. Using reference TRBV7-8 and TRBJ1-3 for the parts outside the CDR3, the full variable domain is GAGVSQSPRYKVAKRGQDVALRCDPISGHVSLFWYQQALGQGPEFLTYFQNEAQLDKSGLPSDRFFAERPEGSVSTLKIQRTQQEDSAVYLCASSLLDRESGNTIYFGEGSWLTVV.

This clone was detected only a few times. This chain joins TRBV9 and TRBJ2-2; maybe TRBD2 (6 bases). The CDR3 totals 17 residues. Germline V gene data show CDR1 as SGDLS and CDR2 as YYNGEE. V lost 0 bases and J 5 bases, leaving 17 bases between the germline ends. The CDR3 nucleotides read TGTGCCAGCAGCGTAGTCTCTCCTACCGGGGGAACCGGGGAGCTGTTTTTT. Translation: CASSVVSPTGGTGELFF.

J is TRBJ2-3 and V is TRBV7-6, with D hard to call. V was shortened by 2 bases and J by 4 bases, with 7 bases between the two germline ends. CDR3 length: 13 amino acids. Germline V gene data show CDR1 as SGHVS and CDR2 as FNYEAQ. The DNA for the CDR3 is TGTGCCAGCAGCTTAATCAGGCCAGATACGCAGTATTTT. Amino acid sequence: CASSLIRPDTQYF.

The gene calls are TRBV5-4 and TRBJ2-1; 7 positions match TRBD2. Per the germline V gene, CDR1 is SGHNT and CDR2 is YYREEE (reference sequence). The CDR3 extends over 14 amino acids. V dropped 6 bases and J dropped 5; count of bases not matched to a gene: 8. CDR3 loop: CASTHRGVDNEQFF. CDR3 DNA: TGTGCCAGCACCCACCGGGGGGTTGACAATGAGCAGTTCTTC. The complete variable domain, with remaining parts taken from reference TRBV5-4 and TRBJ2-1, reads ETGVTQSPTHLIKTRGQQVTLRCSSQSGHNTVSWYQQALGQGPQFIFQYYREEENGRGNFPPRFSGLQFPNYSSELNVNALELDDSALYLCASTHRGVDNEQFFGPGTRLTVL.

This chain uses TRBV2 with TRBJ1-1, with D uncertain. V lost 0 bases and J lost 6, with 8 bases in between. The CDR3 runs 13 residues. CDR1 SNHLY and CDR2 FYNNEI come from the germline V gene. The CDR3 sequence is CASSEAPGSEAFF. The CDR3 DNA is TGTGCCAGCAGTGAAGCGCCGGGGTCTGAAGCTTTCTTT.

This rearrangement joins TRBV4-3 to TRBJ2-7; D is uncertain. Germline V gene sequence: CDR1 LGHNA, CDR2 YSLEER. Trimming took 1 base from V and 2 from J, leaving 12 bases between them. This CDR3 is built from 15 residues. The CDR3 DNA reads TGCGCCAGCAGCCAAGGGTCCAACAGTGCCTACGAGCAGTACTTC. Translation: CASSQGSNSAYEQYF.